The 31 T cell receptor beta chains below were found in one sample sequenced in a study of shared clonotypes between healthy human individuals. Clones were read by immunoSEQ multiplex PCR, and TCRdb kept only the in-frame ones, dropping some. The data contain 800,000 to 950,000 clones, about 96% of them singletons. CD8 cells classed as naive were CD45RO-negative and positively selected for CCR7, excluding terminally differentiated effector memory CD45RA+ cells. Source material: naive CD8+ T cells sorted from blood. The receptor source for this set is a man between 25 and 39 years old in good health.

V and J are TRBV10-3 and TRBJ2-7, with unresolved D. Trimming took off 0 bases at V and 4 bases at J, with 7 bases between the two ends. The germline V gene encodes CDR1 ENHRY and CDR2 SYGVKD. The CDR3 runs 13 residues. For the CDR3, the DNA is TGTGCCATCAGTGAGTCTCCCGGATACGAGCAGTACTTC. It codes for CAISESPGYEQYF.

The rearrangement uses TRBV27 and TRBJ2-1, with 8 bases identical to TRBD2. This CDR3 contains 15 residues. CDR1 is MNHEY, CDR2 SMNVEV, per germline (reference sequence). The trim removed 6 bases at V and 5 bases at J, leaving 9 bases unmatched. The CDR3: CASRPTSGPNNEQFF. For the CDR3, the DNA is TGTGCCAGCAGGCCCACTAGCGGACCAAACAATGAGCAGTTCTTC.

V is TRBV29-1 and J is TRBJ2-1; D is unclear. The CDR3 length is 14 residues. Germline CDR1 is SQVTM and CDR2 is ANQGSEA. Trimming took off 6 bases at V and 4 bases at J, with 16 bases between the two ends. The CDR3 DNA sequence: TGCAGCGTCATGCTCCCCAACGTGTACAATGAGCAGTTCTTC. Residues: CSVMLPNVYNEQFF.

The rearrangement joins TRBV28 to TRBJ1-5; D possibly corresponds to TRBD1 (6 bases). V lost 5 bases to trimming and J lost 6 bases, with 8 bases between them. The CDR3 is 12 residues long. Per the germline V gene, CDR1 is MDHEN and CDR2 is SYDVKM. As DNA, the CDR3 is TGTGCCAGCAGTGTGGACAGTCAGCCCCAGCATTTT. Amino acids: CASSVDSQPQHF.

The chain carries TRBV10-2 and TRBJ2-3; the match to TRBD2 covers 10 bases. With V trimmed by 6 bases and J by 2 bases, 8 bases remained unmatched. CDR1 is WSHSY, CDR2 SAAADI, per germline. The CDR3 runs 16 residues. CDR3 sequence (DNA): TGCGCCAGCAGGACTAGCGGGCAATTCACCACAGATACGCAGTATTTT. Protein product: CASRTSGQFTTDTQYF.

The V call is TRBV15, the J call TRBJ2-7, with D perhaps matching TRBD1 (6 bases). This CDR3 comprises 17 residues. Trimming left V 0 bases short and J 6 bases short, with 21 bases between. CDR1 is LNHNV, CDR2 YYDKDF, per germline (reference sequence). CDR3 sequence reads: CATSREGMGALLGEQYF. CDR3 DNA: TGTGCCACCAGCAGAGAGGGTATGGGGGCCCTCCTTGGCGAGCAGTACTTC.

V gene TRBV7-9 combines with J gene TRBJ2-7, with 7 bases identical to TRBD1. Germline V CDR1 and CDR2: SEHNR, FQNEAQ (reference sequence). Trimming at V came to 2 bases and at J to 5 bases, leaving 6 bases not matched to a gene. The CDR3 sequence is 14 residues long. The CDR3 here is CASSLSTGINEQYF. In DNA form, the CDR3 reads TGTGCCAGCAGCTTATCGACAGGGATCAACGAGCAGTACTTC.

The V call is TRBV5-1, the J call TRBJ2-7; 10 bases line up with TRBD2. The germline CDR1 and CDR2 sequences are SGHRS and YFSETQ. This CDR3 has 17 amino acids. V was clipped by 1 base and J by 2 bases; unmatched bases: 9. CDR3 bases: TGCGCCAGCAGCTTGCTGAACGGACTAGCGGAAGCCTACGAGCAGTACTTC. Protein: CASSLLNGLAEAYEQYF.

The chain couples TRBV2 to TRBJ1-4; D unresolved. Germline CDR1 reads SNHLY; CDR2 reads FYNNEI. The CDR3 is made up of 15 amino acids. V was shortened by 8 bases and J by 0 bases, with 13 bases between the two germline ends. CDR3 in DNA: TGTGCCAGCGGGAGGGAAGGATCAACTAATGAAAAACTGTTTTTT. Amino acid sequence: CASGREGSTNEKLFF.

The chain is built from TRBV2 and TRBJ2-2, with 7 bases lining up with TRBD1. V gave up 6 bases and J gave up 2 bases; unmatched junction bases: 6. The CDR3 consists of 15 residues. Germline assignment: CDR1 SNHLY and CDR2 FYNNEI. The CDR3 region is CASSTGTANTGELFF. As DNA, the CDR3 is TGTGCCAGCAGCACCGGGACAGCCAACACCGGGGAGCTGTTTTTT.

V is TRBV30 and J is TRBJ2-7; the match to TRBD1 covers 10 bases. This CDR3 spans 13 amino acids. Trimming cost V 5 bases and J 9 bases; bases outside gene matches: 10. CDR1 is GTSNPN and CDR2 is SVGIG in the germline V gene (reference sequence). The CDR3 loop reads CAWHPGQGTVQYF. Here the CDR3 DNA reads TGTGCCTGGCATCCGGGACAGGGGACTGTGCAGTACTTC.

The chain is built from TRBV4-1 and TRBJ2-1; D is perhaps TRBD1 or TRBD2 (5 bases each). The germline V and J ends were trimmed by 5 bases and 0 bases, with 11 bases remaining between them. The CDR3 has 15 amino acids. CDR1 is MGHRA and CDR2 is YSYEKL in the germline V gene. The CDR3 loop is CASSTRDDSYNEQFF. CDR3 DNA sequence: TGCGCCAGCAGCACCCGGGACGACTCCTACAATGAGCAGTTCTTC.

V and J are TRBV9 and TRBJ2-3; 11 positions agree with TRBD2. The length of the CDR3 is 17 residues. Trimming cost V 3 bases and J 2 bases; bases outside gene matches: 8. Germline-derived CDR1 and CDR2 are SGDLS and YYNGEE. CDR3: CASSEGGTSGYTDTQYF. In DNA form, the CDR3 reads TGTGCCAGCAGCGAAGGGGGGACTAGCGGTTACACAGATACGCAGTATTTT.

This chain uses TRBV10-2 with TRBJ2-7, with TRBD2 matching 8 bases. V dropped 2 bases and J dropped 2; count of bases not matched to a gene: 5. This CDR3 contains 15 residues. CDR1 WSHSY and CDR2 SAAADI come from the germline V gene. CDR3 nucleotides: TGCGCCAGCAGTGAGACGGGAGGGCCCGCCTACGAGCAGTACTTC. Its translation: CASSETGGPAYEQYF.

This chain joins TRBV6-6 and TRBJ2-1; TRBD2 is a possible D gene (5 bases). The CDR3 totals 16 residues. Germline loops: CDR1 MNHNY, CDR2 SVGAGI (reference sequence). V was shortened by 8 bases and J by 1 base, with 18 bases between the two germline ends. Written as DNA, the CDR3 is TGTGCCAGCGTAATCGACGGGGTCCCATCCTACAATGAGCAGTTCTTC. Translation: CASVIDGVPSYNEQFF.

In the case of this clone: The junction does not match germline at one end; this may be a read error. The CDR3 coding sequence is TGTGCCAGCAGCGTAGGTAGTAGAAACTTACATTTT. This encodes CASSVGSRNLHF. V usage is TRBV9 and J usage is TRBJ1-3; D ambiguous. The CDR3 totals 12 residues. In germline, CDR1 is SGDLS, CDR2 YYNGEE.

V is TRBV7-2 and J is TRBJ2-1, with 7 bases lining up with TRBD2. Germline CDR1 reads SGHTA; CDR2 reads FQGNSA. The ends lost 3 bases at V and 6 bases at J; junction bases unmatched: 17. The CDR3 consists of 18 residues. The CDR3 region is CASSFWAGALNLVNEQFF. The CDR3 DNA is TGTGCCAGCAGCTTTTGGGCGGGAGCGCTGAACTTGGTCAATGAGCAGTTCTTC. Filled out from reference TRBV7-2 and TRBJ2-1, the complete variable domain reads GAGVSQSPSNKVTEKGKDVELRCDPISGHTALYWYRQSLGQGLEFLIYFQGNSAPDKSGLPSDRFSAERTGGSVSTLTIQRTQQEDSAVYLCASSFWAGALNLVNEQFFGPGTRLTVL.

This clone was observed a single time. The rearrangement links TRBV7-9 to TRBJ2-2; 9 nucleotides agree with TRBD2. V lost 5 bases, J lost 4 bases, and 14 bases stayed unmatched. Germline V CDR1 and CDR2: SEHNR, FQNEAQ (reference sequence). The CDR3 runs to 18 residues. The DNA for the CDR3 is TGTGCCAGCAGCCTCAGGTTGCGGGAGGGCCCGGGCACCGGGGAGCTGTTTTTT. Translation: CASSLRLREGPGTGELFF.

The chain is built from TRBV29-1 and TRBJ2-7; D is unresolved. The germline V gene encodes CDR1 SQVTM and CDR2 ANQGSEA. V was shortened by 4 bases and J by 5 bases, with 12 bases between the two germline ends. CDR3 length equals 12 residues. CDR3 nucleotides: TGCAGCGTTGTAGACCTTGGAGACGAGCAGTACTTC. Protein sequence: CSVVDLGDEQYF.

The J gene is TRBJ2-5, the V gene TRBV27; 12 bases fit TRBD2. This CDR3 is built from 18 residues. With V trimmed by 4 bases and J by 5 bases, 14 bases remained unmatched. Germline CDR1 reads MNHEY; CDR2 reads SMNVEV (reference sequence). CDR3 amino acids: CASSSLTMTSGSGETQYF. CDR3 bases: TGTGCCAGCAGTTCCCTGACTATGACTAGCGGGAGCGGGGAGACCCAGTACTTC.

The chain combines TRBV9 with TRBJ2-7, with TRBD1 as a possible D gene (5 bases). Trimming took 4 bases from V and 0 from J, leaving 11 bases between them. Germline V gene data show CDR1 as SGDLS and CDR2 as YYNGEE. The CDR3 contains 14 residues. The CDR3 reads CASSPTDSSYEQYF. The CDR3 region has the DNA TGTGCCAGCAGCCCTACCGACAGCTCCTACGAGCAGTACTTC.

V gene TRBV7-9 combines with J gene TRBJ2-1; the D is unclear. Trimming took off 0 bases at V and 7 bases at J, with 4 bases between the two ends. The CDR3 runs to 12 residues. In germline, CDR1 is SEHNR, CDR2 FQNEAQ (reference sequence). In DNA, the CDR3 is TGTGCCAGCAGCTTAGCGCAAAATGAGCAGTTCTTC. It codes for CASSLAQNEQFF.

V is TRBV2 and J is TRBJ1-2, with D tentatively TRBD1 (5 bases). V shed 1 base and J shed 3 bases, with 6 bases lying between them. Looked up from germline, CDR1 is SNHLY and CDR2 is FYNNEI. The CDR3 has 13 residues. This chain's CDR3 is CASSEETDYGYTF. CDR3 coding DNA: TGTGCCAGCAGTGAAGAGACAGACTATGGCTACACCTTC.

This clone has a single count. The chain combines TRBV12-5 with TRBJ1-1; possible D gene TRBD1, 5 bases. This CDR3 is 14 amino acids long. Germline V gene sequence: CDR1 LGHNT, CDR2 FRNRAP. With 1 base removed from V and 6 bases from J, the gap between germline ends came to 12 bases. CDR3 in DNA: TGTGCTAGTGGTTTGGGACCGCCGGGGGCTGAAGCTTTCTTT. Its translation is CASGLGPPGAEAFF.

The rearrangement links TRBV13 to TRBJ1-2, with D hard to call. The CDR3 is 12 amino acids. Germline loops: CDR1 PRHDT, CDR2 FYEKMQ (reference sequence). Between the trimmed V and J ends, which lost 4 bases and 8 bases, there was a span of 11 bases. The CDR3 spells CASSSQRSGYTF. The DNA of the CDR3 is TGTGCCAGCAGCTCGCAGAGGAGCGGCTACACCTTC.

The chain couples TRBV6-6 to TRBJ1-2; D perhaps matches TRBD1 (6 bases). CDR3 length: 15 residues. The germline V and J ends were trimmed by 6 bases and 10 bases, with 24 bases remaining between them. Germline assignment: CDR1 MNHNY and CDR2 SVGAGI (reference sequence). The CDR3: CASRGTLTGAGAYTF. For the CDR3, the DNA is TGTGCCAGCAGAGGTACTCTTACGGGGGCGGGAGCCTACACCTTC.

The V gene is TRBV29-1, the J gene TRBJ2-7; 8 bases agree with TRBD2. Germline V gene data show CDR1 as SQVTM and CDR2 as ANQGSEA. The CDR3 loop spans 15 amino acids. Germline trimming cut 4 bases from V and 0 bases from J; bases unmatched to any gene: 8. The CDR3: CSVAGGRFPSYEQYF. The CDR3 coding sequence is TGCAGCGTTGCGGGGGGGCGGTTCCCCTCCTACGAGCAGTACTTC.

This clone was detected only a few times. V gene TRBV29-1 combines with J gene TRBJ2-5; unclear D gene. From germline, CDR1 is SQVTM and CDR2 ANQGSEA. There are 10 residues in the CDR3. Deletions cut 3 bases from V and 5 bases from J, with 4 bases between. CDR3 region: CSVDVETQYF. Here the CDR3 DNA reads TGCAGCGTTGACGTGGAGACCCAGTACTTC.

This chain uses TRBV29-1 with TRBJ1-1; the D is unclear. Germline lookup yields CDR1 SQVTM and CDR2 ANQGSEA. The CDR3 contains 13 residues. Trimming took off 3 bases at V and 6 bases at J, with 14 bases between the two ends. CDR3 sequence reads: CSVDHSSWAEAFF. CDR3 sequence (DNA): TGCAGCGTTGATCACAGCTCATGGGCTGAAGCTTTCTTT.

In regard to this clone: Other DNA sequences in the sample encode the same CDR3. The CDR3 loop reads CASSLALADNEQFF. DNA of the CDR3: TGTGCCAGCAGCTTAGCCCTAGCGGACAATGAGCAGTTCTTC. The V gene is TRBV7-9, the J gene TRBJ2-1, with 7 bases aligning to TRBD2. Germline lookup yields CDR1 SEHNR and CDR2 FQNEAQ (reference sequence). The CDR3 runs 14 residues. V shed 0 bases and J 5 bases; nucleotides not matched to a gene: 1.

The chain uses TRBV6-4 and TRBJ2-3, with 7 bases that match TRBD2. There are 15 residues in the CDR3. Germline V CDR1 and CDR2: MRHNA, SNTAGT. Trimming took 4 bases from V and 6 from J; bases not matched to a gene: 10. CDR3 nucleotide sequence: TGTGCCAGCAGTGCCAAGCAGGGAGGGCTGGATACGCAGTATTTT. Amino acids: CASSAKQGGLDTQYF.